The 20 T cell receptor beta chains below all came from one sample that was sequenced in a study of shared clonotypes between healthy human individuals. Sequencing used immunoSEQ multiplex PCR; TCRdb keeps in-frame clones, though not all of them. The repertoire has over 2 million clones, 85% to 95% of them found once; the top ten carry 0.9% to 1.3%. Naive-designated CD8 cells lacked CD45RO, were positively enriched for CCR7, and omitted terminally differentiated effector memory CD45RA+ cells. The specimen was naive CD8+ T cells sorted from blood. The receptors were sampled from a man younger than 35 in good health.

CDR3 sequence (DNA): TGCGCCAGCAGCTTGGCCCGGGACCCTTACACCGGGGAGCTGTTTTTT. Encoded protein: CASSLARDPYTGELFF. The chain uses TRBV5-1 and TRBJ2-2; the D call may be TRBD1 or TRBD2 (5 bases each). Germline-derived CDR1 and CDR2 are SGHRS and YFSETQ. V lost 0 bases to trimming and J lost 3 bases, with 12 bases between them. The CDR3 totals 16 residues. The complete variable domain, with remaining parts taken from reference TRBV5-1 and TRBJ2-2, reads KAGVTQTPRYLIKTRGQQVTLSCSPISGHRSVSWYQQTPGQGLQFLFEYFSETQRNKGNFPGRFSGRQFSNSRSEMNVSTLELGDSALYLCASSLARDPYTGELFFGEGSRLTVL.

This chain joins TRBV6-6 and TRBJ1-2, with unresolved D. CDR1 is MNHNY, CDR2 SVGAGI, per germline (reference sequence). The CDR3 spans 15 residues. V lost 0 bases and J lost 7, with 15 bases in between. The CDR3, as DNA: TGTGCCAGCAGTTACTCGACCGGGGAGGTCCCTGGCTACACCTTC. It is translated as CASSYSTGEVPGYTF.

The chain joins TRBV30 to TRBJ2-1; TRBD1 agrees at 8 bases. The V and J ends lost 0 bases and 1 base, in that order; junction bases with no gene match: 2. This CDR3 region has 15 residues. Germline CDR1 and CDR2: GTSNPN and SVGIG (reference sequence). CDR3 nucleotide sequence: TGTGCCTGGAGTGTACGGACAGGGTCCTACAATGAGCAGTTCTTC. Amino acid sequence: CAWSVRTGSYNEQFF.

The chain employs TRBV10-3 and TRBJ2-7; TRBD2 aligns across 9 bases. With V trimmed by 5 bases and J by 6 bases, 8 bases remained unmatched. The CDR3 consists of 14 residues. Germline-derived CDR1 and CDR2 are ENHRY and SYGVKD. CDR3 in DNA: TGTGCCATCAGTTTAGCGGGGGCGGAAGGCGAGCAGTACTTC. Encoded protein: CAISLAGAEGEQYF.

The count of this clone is one. The genes are TRBV5-4 and TRBJ2-7, with 10 bases matching TRBD2. The V gene's germline CDR1 is SGHNT and CDR2 YYREEE (reference sequence). Trimming cost V 4 bases and J 2 bases; bases outside gene matches: 9. CDR3 size: 16 residues. The CDR3 sequence: CASSGTSAVTPYEQYF. Here the CDR3 DNA reads TGTGCCAGCAGCGGGACTAGCGCGGTAACTCCCTACGAGCAGTACTTC.

The chain has TRBV15 and TRBJ2-1, with D possibly TRBD1 on 6 matching bases. Trimming took 6 bases from V and 1 from J, leaving 19 bases between them. The CDR3 contains 17 residues. CDR1 LNHNV and CDR2 YYDKDF come from the germline V gene (reference sequence). DNA of the CDR3: TGTGCCACCAGTCCGGCAGGGGTAACCATATCCTACAATGAGCAGTTCTTC. Its protein product is CATSPAGVTISYNEQFF.

This clone was counted only a few times. This rearrangement joins TRBV9 to TRBJ1-2; tentatively, D is TRBD1 (5 bases). CDR1 and CDR2 from the germline V gene are SGDLS and YYNGEE. CDR3 length: 13 amino acids. V was trimmed by 1 base and J by 4 bases, leaving 8 bases between them. CDR3 amino acids: CASSVSGTYGYTF. DNA of the CDR3: TGTGCCAGCAGCGTATCAGGGACCTATGGCTACACCTTC.

This chain joins TRBV6-5 and TRBJ2-7, with D uncertain. The CDR3 consists of 13 residues. Trimming shortened V by 8 bases and J by 4 bases, and 15 bases separated the two germline ends. Germline values: CDR1 MNHEY, CDR2 SVGAGI. CDR3 in amino acids: CASSSHEDYEQYF. CDR3 sequence (DNA): TGTGCCAGCTCCTCTCACGAGGATTACGAGCAGTACTTC.

The chain carries TRBV5-6 and TRBJ1-4; D is undetermined. Trimming removed 0 bases at V and 3 bases at J, with 6 bases between. The CDR3 extends over 14 amino acids. Germline CDR1 is SGHDT and CDR2 is YYEEEE. The CDR3 loop reads CASSLGRANEKLFF. DNA of the CDR3: TGTGCCAGCAGCTTGGGGCGGGCTAATGAAAAACTGTTTTTT.

This rearrangement joins TRBV25-1 to TRBJ2-5; 11 bases agree with TRBD2. CDR3 length: 18 amino acids. V lost 2 bases and J lost 1; bases outside the gene matches: 9. The V gene's germline CDR1 is MGHDK and CDR2 SYGVNS. The CDR3 nucleotides read TGTGCCAGCAGTGAAATTTTAGGGACTAGCGGTACCCAAGAGACCCAGTACTTC. Translated: CASSEILGTSGTQETQYF. Full variable domain (outside the CDR3, taken from reference TRBV25-1 and TRBJ2-5): EADIYQTPRYLVIGTGKKITLECSQTMGHDKMYWYQQDPGMELHLIHYSYGVNSTEKGDLSSESTVSRIRTEHFPLTLESARPSHTSQYLCASSEILGTSGTQETQYFGPGTRLLVL.

The count of this clone is one. The DNA for the CDR3 is TGCGCCAGCAGTGAGTTGGGGGGGCGAGAGCAGTACTTC. Residues: CASSELGGREQYF. The chain links TRBV10-2 to TRBJ2-7; D is perhaps TRBD2 (7 bases). Germline assignment: CDR1 WSHSY and CDR2 SAAADI. V was clipped by 1 base and J by 7 bases, with 11 bases between them. This CDR3 spans 13 amino acids.

This clone was seen a handful of times. The gene calls are TRBV5-6 and TRBJ1-2; D is uncertain. This CDR3 has 12 residues. Looked up from germline, CDR1 is SGHDT and CDR2 is YYEEEE. Trimming removed 4 bases from V and 12 bases from J, with 16 bases in between. The CDR3 reads CASSDSALKHTF. The CDR3 DNA is TGTGCCAGCAGCGACTCGGCATTAAAGCACACCTTC.

The chain links TRBV7-9 to TRBJ1-2; D call uncertain. Looked up from germline, CDR1 is SEHNR and CDR2 is FQNEAQ (reference sequence). The CDR3 consists of 14 residues. Trimming removed 1 base at V and 6 bases at J, with 12 bases between. CDR3 sequence: CASSLVSGDNGYTF. The DNA of the CDR3 is TGTGCCAGCAGCTTAGTGTCAGGCGATAATGGCTACACCTTC. The complete variable domain, with remaining parts taken from reference TRBV7-9 and TRBJ1-2, reads DTGVSQNPRHKITKRGQNVTFRCDPISEHNRLYWYRQTLGQGPEFLTYFQNEAQLEKSRLLSDRFSAERPKGSFSTLEIQRTEQGDSAMYLCASSLVSGDNGYTFGSGTRLTVV.

This chain connects TRBV19 to TRBJ2-3, with D perhaps TRBD1 (7 bases). Germline CDR1 LNHDA, CDR2 SQIVND (reference sequence). The ends were cut back, 5 bases at V and 0 bases at J, with 12 bases in the middle. This CDR3 has 15 residues. The CDR3 DNA is TGTGCCAGTAGTGTGACAGGGACTAGCACAGATACGCAGTATTTT. As protein: CASSVTGTSTDTQYF.

V is TRBV30 and J is TRBJ2-1; a possible D gene is TRBD1 (5 bases). CDR3 length: 17 residues. Trimming stripped 0 bases from V and 2 bases from J, with 17 bases between. Germline V gene data show CDR1 as GTSNPN and CDR2 as SVGIG (reference sequence). The CDR3 here is CAWSVQGQGYPYNEQFF. CDR3 nucleotides: TGTGCCTGGAGTGTACAAGGGCAGGGATATCCCTACAATGAGCAGTTCTTC.

The chain couples TRBV4-1 to TRBJ2-3, with TRBD2 identical over 10 bases. The CDR3 covers 15 residues. V lost 4 bases, J lost 5 bases, and 6 bases stayed unmatched. Germline V lookup: CDR1 MGHRA, CDR2 YSYEKL. The DNA for the CDR3 is TGCGCCAGCAGCCTAGCGGGGGGAAGTAGAGATACGCAGTATTTT. The encoded protein is CASSLAGGSRDTQYF.

The V call is TRBV7-9, the J call TRBJ1-2, with D possibly being TRBD1 (5 bases). The germline V gene encodes CDR1 SEHNR and CDR2 FQNEAQ (reference sequence). This CDR3 is 13 amino acids long. V dropped 5 bases and J dropped 3 bases, with 10 bases sitting between them. CDR3 DNA sequence: TGTGCCAGCAGCCCGGGAGGGGACTATGGCTACACCTTC. Its protein is CASSPGGDYGYTF.

The rearrangement uses TRBV7-3 and TRBJ2-2; D possibly corresponds to TRBD2 (6 bases). This CDR3 is built from 19 residues. Germline V gene data show CDR1 as SGHTA and CDR2 as FQGTGA. The V gene lost 3 bases and the J gene lost 5 bases, with 25 bases spanning the gap. The CDR3 region has the DNA TGTGCCAGCAGCTTGACCAATTTCCGGGACTCCGGAATAACCGGGGAGCTGTTTTTT. It specifies CASSLTNFRDSGITGELFF.

The chain joins TRBV7-9 to TRBJ2-7, with TRBD1 identical over 10 bases. Germline V gene data show CDR1 as SEHNR and CDR2 as FQNEAQ (reference sequence). The ends lost 5 bases at V and 3 bases at J; junction bases unmatched: 10. CDR3 size: 16 residues. This CDR3 is CASSPTGQGVLYEQYF. The CDR3 region has the DNA TGTGCCAGCAGCCCCACCGGACAGGGGGTACTCTACGAGCAGTACTTC.

This chain uses TRBV2 with TRBJ1-2; no clear D gene. With 1 base removed from V and 4 bases from J, the gap between germline ends came to 13 bases. This CDR3 has 15 residues. Germline CDR1 is SNHLY and CDR2 is FYNNEI. Here the CDR3 reads CASSEGAPGVYGYTF. DNA for the CDR3: TGTGCCAGCAGTGAAGGGGCGCCAGGCGTCTATGGCTACACCTTC.